Shown below are 4 T cell receptor beta chains from a single sample sequenced in a study of shared clonotypes between healthy human individuals. Naive CD8 cells, CD45RO-negative and positively selected for CCR7, excluded terminally differentiated effector memory CD45RA+ cells. Here immunoSEQ multiplex PCR was the method, and the copy in TCRdb shows in-frame clones only, minus some. The data show 600,000 or so clones, roughly 95% seen once. Sequencing used naive CD8+ T cells sorted from blood. The receptors here all came from a woman in her twenties or thirties in good health.

The chain recombines TRBV5-1 with TRBJ2-7, with 10 bases that match TRBD2. CDR1 is SGHRS and CDR2 is YFSETQ in the germline V gene. This CDR3 contains 16 residues. Germline trimming cut 2 bases from V and 0 bases from J; bases unmatched to any gene: 5. For the CDR3, the DNA is TGCGCCAGCAGCTTTTCTAGCGGGAGCCCCTCCTACGAGCAGTACTTC. It codes for CASSFSSGSPSYEQYF.

This chain connects TRBV6-1 to TRBJ2-7; 8 nucleotides line up with TRBD1. Germline assignment: CDR1 MNHNS and CDR2 SASEGT. With V trimmed by 5 bases and J by 7 bases, 4 bases remained unmatched. The CDR3 spans 12 residues. CDR3 loop: CASSHRGKEQYF. The CDR3 bases are TGTGCCAGCAGTCACAGGGGGAAGGAGCAGTACTTC.

The chain combines TRBV7-2 with TRBJ2-5; tentative D call: TRBD2 (5 bases). The ends were cut back, 5 bases at V and 0 bases at J, with 19 bases in the middle. This CDR3 is 17 amino acids long. The V gene's germline CDR1 is SGHTA and CDR2 FQGNSA. The CDR3 DNA reads TGTGCCAGCAGCCCCCGCCCTGCGGGTTCGTACCAAGAGACCCAGTACTTC. Amino acid sequence: CASSPRPAGSYQETQYF.

The chain carries TRBV29-1 and TRBJ2-7, with 10 positions matching TRBD2. Looked up from germline, CDR1 is SQVTM and CDR2 is ANQGSEA. The CDR3 contains 16 residues. V lost 5 bases, J lost 7 bases, and 17 bases stayed unmatched. The chain's CDR3 is CSVLAGEVPPWGEQYF. CDR3 DNA sequence: TGCAGCGTTCTAGCGGGAGAGGTCCCTCCCTGGGGGGAGCAGTACTTC.